Listed here are 30 T cell receptor beta chains from one sample, sequenced in a study of blood T cell repertoires in COVID-19. Method: immunoSEQ multiplex PCR; TCRdb's copy keeps in-frame clones and lacks some. The table includes over 150,000 clones, around 84% detected once. What was sequenced was peripheral blood. Receptors were obtained from a man aged 35-49 years with active or convalescent COVID-19.

This clone was picked up a small number of times. V is TRBV5-4 and J is TRBJ1-2; TRBD1 agrees at 8 bases. Germline assignment: CDR1 SGHNT and CDR2 YYREEE (reference sequence). After removal of 4 bases from V and 10 bases from J, the junction contained 15 bases not matched to a gene. The CDR3 is 15 amino acids. CDR3 amino acids: CASSPTPPTGAFYTF. The DNA of the CDR3 is TGTGCCAGCAGCCCGACGCCCCCGACAGGGGCCTTCTACACCTTC.

The rearrangement links TRBV3-1 (or the pseudogene TRBV3-2) to TRBJ1-2, with TRBD1 identical over 8 bases. The CDR3 is 14 residues long. After removal of 1 base from V and 4 bases from J, the junction contained 2 bases not matched to a gene. Germline V gives CDR1 LGHDT, CDR2 YNNKEL (reference sequence). CDR3 amino acids: CASSQGGQGYGYTF. DNA for the CDR3: TGTGCCAGCAGCCAAGGTGGACAGGGCTATGGCTACACCTTC.

Regarding this clone: The sample carries other DNA sequences with the same CDR3. The chain uses TRBV7-2 and TRBJ2-5; the D is unclear. From germline, CDR1 is SGHTA and CDR2 FQGNSA. Trimming shortened V by 1 base and J by 5 bases, and 8 bases separated the two germline ends. The CDR3 spans 13 residues. Here the CDR3 DNA reads TGTGCCAGCAGCTTAGGAGGATTGGAGACCCAGTACTTC. Translation gives CASSLGGLETQYF.

This chain uses TRBV5-1 with TRBJ2-7; D not certain. Germline V gene lookup returns CDR1 SGHRS and CDR2 YFSETQ. This CDR3 has 15 residues. The V end lost 4 bases, the J end lost 0 bases, and 14 bases lay between the germline ends. The CDR3 nucleotides read TGCGCCAGCAGCCCGGAAGGCTGGAGCTCCTACGAGCAGTACTTC. Amino acids: CASSPEGWSSYEQYF.

The chain links TRBV3-1 (or the pseudogene TRBV3-2) to TRBJ2-7; D unresolved. V was clipped by 1 base and J by 1 base, with 8 bases between them. This CDR3 is 14 amino acids long. Germline CDR1 LGHDT, CDR2 YNNKEL (reference sequence). The CDR3 nucleotides are TGTGCCAGCAGCCAAGTAGTGAGTTCCTACGAGCAGTACTTC. Residues: CASSQVVSSYEQYF.

The chain employs TRBV30 and TRBJ2-2; TRBD1 might be the D (5 bases). Trimming removed 4 bases from V and 8 bases from J, with 23 bases in between. Germline-derived CDR1 and CDR2 are GTSNPN and SVGIG (reference sequence). The CDR3 sequence is 16 residues long. Here the CDR3 reads CAWNPEAGWAGGELFF. CDR3 in DNA: TGTGCCTGGAACCCTGAGGCAGGGTGGGCAGGAGGGGAGCTGTTTTTT.

The J gene is TRBJ1-2, the V gene TRBV19; no definite D call. This CDR3 is 15 amino acids long. V gave up 6 bases and J gave up 8 bases, with 22 bases separating them. Germline V gives CDR1 LNHDA, CDR2 SQIVND (reference sequence). The CDR3 nucleotides are TGTGCCAGTAGCCCCCTCGAGGGCTTCGTTAAAGGCTACACCTTC. Encoded protein: CASSPLEGFVKGYTF.

The V and J genes are TRBV9 and TRBJ1-2, with 9 bases aligning to TRBD1. CDR3 length: 15 residues. The V gene's germline CDR1 is SGDLS and CDR2 YYNGEE. Trimming cost V 2 bases and J 4 bases; bases outside gene matches: 6. The CDR3 DNA follows: TGTGCCAGCAGCGTTAAGGGACAGGGAGGCTATGGCTACACCTTC. Translated, it gives CASSVKGQGGYGYTF. Supplemented by reference TRBV9 and TRBJ1-2, the full variable domain reads DSGVTQTPKHLITATGQRVTLRCSPRSGDLSVYWYQQSLDQGLQFLIQYYNGEERAKGNILERFSAQQFPDLHSELNLSSLELGDSALYFCASSVKGQGGYGYTFGSGTRLTVV.

This rearrangement joins TRBV28 to TRBJ1-2; D perhaps matches TRBD1 (6 bases). The CDR3 consists of 13 residues. With 3 bases removed from V and 3 bases from J, the gap between germline ends came to 8 bases. Germline CDR1 reads MDHEN; CDR2 reads SYDVKM. DNA of the CDR3: TGTGCCAGCAGTTTCTCAGGGGACTATGGCTACACCTTC. Translation: CASSFSGDYGYTF.

The V gene is TRBV6-5, the J gene TRBJ2-7; unclear D gene. With 7 bases removed from V and 7 bases from J, the gap between germline ends came to 8 bases. CDR1 MNHEY and CDR2 SVGAGI come from the germline V gene. The CDR3 is 10 residues long. CDR3 bases: TGTGCCAGCAAGGTGGAGGAGCAGTACTTC. It encodes CASKVEEQYF.

The chain is built from TRBV30 and TRBJ2-5, with 7 nucleotides matching TRBD2. The ends lost 0 bases at V and 2 bases at J; junction bases unmatched: 12. The CDR3 consists of 17 residues. Per the germline V gene, CDR1 is GTSNPN and CDR2 is SVGIG (reference sequence). Here the CDR3 DNA reads TGTGCCTGGAGTGTATTCAAGGCGGGGGAACCTCAAGAGACCCAGTACTTC. This sequence encodes CAWSVFKAGEPQETQYF.

In its sample, this clone was seen a few times. The chain couples TRBV21-1 to TRBJ2-2; the table's D call TRBD1 went unverified against the DNA. TRBV21-1 is flagged as a pseudogene. The length of the CDR3 is 19 residues. The CDR3 DNA is TGTGCCAGCAGCAAAGAGGAATTTCAGTGGACAGGTAACACCGGGGAGCTGTTTTTT. Its protein is CASSKEEFQWTGNTGELFF.

V is TRBV6-6 and J is TRBJ2-2; 7 nucleotides line up with TRBD1. The V segment lost 4 bases and the J segment 4 bases; nucleotides outside the gene matches: 3. The CDR3 is made up of 14 amino acids. CDR1 is MNHNY and CDR2 is SVGAGI in the germline V gene (reference sequence). CDR3 amino acids: CASSSQGITGELFF. For the CDR3, the DNA is TGTGCCAGCAGTTCACAGGGGATCACCGGGGAGCTGTTTTTT.

This clone was counted a single time. The V gene is TRBV4-1, the J gene TRBJ1-4; no reliable D call. Trimming took 1 base from V and 6 from J, leaving 12 bases between them. The CDR3 is 15 residues long. Germline-derived CDR1 and CDR2 are MGHRA and YSYEKL. The CDR3 DNA sequence: TGCGCCAGCAGCCAAGTGGAGGCAGCCGATGAAAAACTGTTTTTT. Amino acid sequence: CASSQVEAADEKLFF.

The chain uses TRBV6-5 and TRBJ2-1; TRBD2 aligns across 11 bases. This CDR3 contains 15 residues. Germline lookup yields CDR1 MNHEY and CDR2 SVGAGI. The ends lost 6 bases at V and 5 bases at J; junction bases unmatched: 6. This CDR3 reads CASRETSGVDNEQFF. DNA of the CDR3: TGTGCCAGCAGGGAGACTAGCGGGGTCGACAATGAGCAGTTCTTC.

The rearrangement links TRBV28 to TRBJ2-3; no clear D. The ends were cut back, 5 bases at V and 6 bases at J, with 15 bases in the middle. The CDR3 extends over 14 amino acids. Germline CDR1 is MDHEN and CDR2 is SYDVKM. CDR3 sequence reads: CASSLVPRWDTQYF. CDR3 DNA: TGTGCCAGCAGTCTAGTTCCTCGGTGGGATACGCAGTATTTT.

Written as DNA, the CDR3 is TGTGCCAGCAGCGCGGGACAGGGGAGAGGAAACACCATATATTTT. Its translation is CASSAGQGRGNTIYF. J is TRBJ1-3 and V is TRBV7-2; the match to TRBD1 covers 10 bases. Losses at the gene ends were 5 bases for V and 4 bases for J; bases not matched to a gene: 5. Germline CDR1 SGHTA, CDR2 FQGNSA. The CDR3 covers 15 residues. The entire variable domain, with the rest obtained from reference TRBV7-2 and TRBJ1-3, is as follows: GAGVSQSPSNKVTEKGKDVELRCDPISGHTALYWYRQSLGQGLEFLIYFQGNSAPDKSGLPSDRFSAERTGGSVSTLTIQRTQQEDSAVYLCASSAGQGRGNTIYFGEGSWLTVV.

For the CDR3, the DNA is TGTGCCAGCAGTGATCCCGGGGAGGATCAAGAGACCCAGTACTTC. Translating it yields CASSDPGEDQETQYF. The V and J genes are TRBV25-1 and TRBJ2-5; tentative D call: TRBD2 (6 bases). V lost 3 bases and J 2 bases, leaving 13 bases between the germline ends. This CDR3 has 15 residues. Germline V lookup: CDR1 MGHDK, CDR2 SYGVNS.

The chain couples TRBV7-3 to TRBJ2-3, with 12 bases aligning to TRBD2. This CDR3 contains 16 residues. Looked up from germline, CDR1 is SGHTA and CDR2 is FQGTGA. V shed 2 bases, J shed 6 bases, and the junction held 6 bases outside the gene matches. The CDR3 sequence is CASSLLLAGGVDTQYF. CDR3 coding DNA: TGTGCCAGCAGCTTATTACTAGCGGGGGGCGTGGATACGCAGTATTTT.

The V and J genes are TRBV24-1 and TRBJ2-5; TRBD2 matches 12 bases. The V gene end was trimmed by 4 bases and the J gene end by 2 bases; junction bases not matched to a gene: 4. The CDR3 contains 16 residues. The germline CDR1 and CDR2 sequences are KGHDR and SFDVKD. CDR3 in DNA: TGTGCCACCAGTGACCCTAGCGGGGGGGTTCAAGAGACCCAGTACTTC. Its translation: CATSDPSGGVQETQYF.

The chain has TRBV7-9 and TRBJ1-1; 9 bases line up with TRBD1. The germline CDR1 and CDR2 sequences are SEHNR and FQNEAQ (reference sequence). Losses at the gene ends were 5 bases for V and 1 base for J; bases not matched to a gene: 5. The CDR3 consists of 15 residues. The CDR3 bases are TGTGCCAGCAGCATCGGACAGGGGAAGAACACTGAAGCTTTCTTT. Amino acid sequence: CASSIGQGKNTEAFF.

The chain employs TRBV6-5 and TRBJ1-5; 7 bases are a match to TRBD1. Trimming cost V 6 bases and J 3 bases; bases outside gene matches: 5. The germline V gene encodes CDR1 MNHEY and CDR2 SVGAGI. The CDR3 has 14 residues. For the CDR3, the DNA is TGTGCCAGCAGGGGGGGACAGACCAATCAGCCCCAGCATTTT. Residues: CASRGGQTNQPQHF.

V and J are TRBV14 and TRBJ1-2, with 9 bases matching TRBD1. This CDR3 has 13 residues. The trim removed 3 bases at V and 7 bases at J, leaving 3 bases unmatched. Germline values: CDR1 SGHDN, CDR2 FVKESK. In DNA, the CDR3 is TGTGCCAGCAGCCAGGGACAGGGAGGTGGCTACACCTTC. Translation: CASSQGQGGGYTF.

The chain employs TRBV20-1 and TRBJ1-3, with D hard to call. The CDR3 totals 13 residues. The ends were cut back, 3 bases at V and 8 bases at J, with 14 bases in the middle. CDR1 and CDR2 from the germline V gene are DFQATT and SNEGSKA (reference sequence). CDR3 sequence: CSASLGSPDTIYF. The CDR3 DNA reads as TGCAGTGCTAGTTTGGGCAGCCCGGACACCATATATTTT.

This chain uses TRBV5-4 with TRBJ2-2, with a tentative D call TRBD1 (6 bases). The CDR3 contains 16 residues. The V end lost 3 bases, the J end lost 4 bases, and 16 bases lay between the germline ends. Germline lookup yields CDR1 SGHNT and CDR2 YYREEE (reference sequence). The CDR3 sequence is CASSSGHSPATGELFF. Here the CDR3 DNA reads TGTGCCAGCAGCTCGGGACACTCCCCGGCCACCGGGGAGCTGTTTTTT.

The chain recombines TRBV19 with TRBJ1-4, with unresolved D. Looked up from germline, CDR1 is LNHDA and CDR2 is SQIVND (reference sequence). V lost 6 bases to trimming and J lost 0 bases, with 8 bases between them. This CDR3 is 14 amino acids long. CDR3 sequence: CASRQTSTNEKLFF. The CDR3 region has the DNA TGTGCCAGTAGACAGACATCAACTAATGAAAAACTGTTTTTT.

The chain joins TRBV6-2 or TRBV6-3 to TRBJ2-5; TRBD2 agrees at 8 bases. The CDR3 contains 14 residues. V lost 5 bases, J lost 5 bases, and 7 bases stayed unmatched. Germline loops: CDR1 MNHEY, CDR2 SVGEGT. CDR3 sequence: CASSPGGGAETQYF. CDR3 DNA: TGTGCCAGCAGTCCCGGGGGGGGCGCGGAGACCCAGTACTTC.

This chain links TRBV7-2 with TRBJ2-1, with TRBD2 matching over 9 bases. Germline V gene data show CDR1 as SGHTA and CDR2 as FQGNSA. V shed 3 bases and J 9 bases; nucleotides not matched to a gene: 9. The length of the CDR3 is 15 residues. The CDR3, as DNA: TGTGCCAGCAGCTTCGATGCGGGGGGGCATGGTGAGCAGTTCTTC. Amino acid sequence: CASSFDAGGHGEQFF.

V usage is TRBV2 and J usage is TRBJ1-2, with TRBD1 identical over 8 bases. Germline CDR1 is SNHLY and CDR2 is FYNNEI. This CDR3 has 15 residues. V was pared by 4 bases and J by 3 bases, with 7 bases of the junction left unmatched. This chain's CDR3 is CASSGWGQAYYGYTF. The CDR3 DNA reads as TGTGCCAGCAGTGGCTGGGGACAGGCTTACTATGGCTACACCTTC.

The V gene is TRBV7-9, the J gene TRBJ2-7; D perhaps matches TRBD2 (6 bases). This CDR3 spans 15 amino acids. V was shortened by 5 bases and J by 5 bases, with 19 bases between the two germline ends. Germline loops: CDR1 SEHNR, CDR2 FQNEAQ (reference sequence). CDR3 region: CASSRSPGEQNEQYF. CDR3 in DNA: TGTGCCAGCAGCCGAAGTCCGGGAGAACAAAACGAGCAGTACTTC.